These 6 T cell receptor beta chains were all obtained from the same sample, sequenced in a study of untreated major depressive disorder. Study results and caveats: Depressed patients' CD4+ T cells carried increased TRBV05-01 (Vbeta 5.1) usage versus control CD4+ T cells.

The repertoire was sequenced with immunoSEQ multiplex PCR; TCRdb's copy has only in-frame clones and lacks some. The top ten hold 0.72% of the sample, which has approximately 24,000 clones, 91% seen once. The antigens for these receptors are not known. Sequencing used CD4+ T cells from PBMCs. Source of these receptors: a woman aged 25 to 45 with major depressive disorder.

The chain has TRBV18 and TRBJ2-1; D not resolved. Germline CDR1 reads KGHSH; CDR2 reads LQKENI. The CDR3 sequence is 14 residues long. The V gene lost 3 bases and the J gene lost 8 bases, with 14 bases spanning the gap. The CDR3 spells CASSPQNLPDEQFF. CDR3 coding DNA: TGTGCCAGCTCACCCCAGAACCTCCCTGATGAGCAGTTCTTC.

The V call is TRBV9, the J call TRBJ1-1; D remains ambiguous. The V and J ends lost 4 bases and 0 bases respectively, with 13 bases between them. The germline gives CDR1 SGDLS, CDR2 YYNGEE. The CDR3 has 15 amino acids. CDR3 bases: TGTGCCAGCAGCCCCCACGTTGGGATGAACACTGAAGCTTTCTTT. This translates into CASSPHVGMNTEAFF.

The gene calls are TRBV28 and TRBJ1-2; D uncertain. This CDR3 has 14 amino acids. Looked up from germline, CDR1 is MDHEN and CDR2 is SYDVKM. Trimming stripped 2 bases from V and 5 bases from J, with 12 bases between. The CDR3 DNA reads as TGTGCCAGCAGTTTAGGCAGACAACTTTATGGCTACACCTTC. It is translated as CASSLGRQLYGYTF.

V and J are TRBV13 and TRBJ1-1; D unclear. V lost 2 bases and J 5 bases, leaving 3 bases between the germline ends. Germline loops: CDR1 PRHDT, CDR2 FYEKMQ (reference sequence). The length of the CDR3 is 11 residues. As DNA, the CDR3 is TGTGCCAGCAGCTTACATACTGAAGCTTTCTTT. This codes for CASSLHTEAFF.

The rearrangement joins TRBV4-1 to TRBJ1-2; D not certain. Germline CDR1 and CDR2: MGHRA and YSYEKL. The CDR3 consists of 14 residues. Deletions cut 0 bases from V and 7 bases from J, with 12 bases between. The CDR3 protein is CASSQDQVRRGYTF. The CDR3 DNA is TGCGCCAGCAGCCAAGACCAGGTCCGGCGTGGCTACACCTTC.

This chain connects TRBV7-8 to TRBJ1-5; a weak D match, TRBD1 (5 bases). The ends were cut back, 5 bases at V and 9 bases at J, with 20 bases in the middle. Germline values: CDR1 SGHVS, CDR2 FQNEAQ. This CDR3 has 15 amino acids. The CDR3 coding sequence is TGTGCCAGCAGCCCTAGGTTCGGGGTCGGGGGGCCCCAGCATTTT. Protein sequence: CASSPRFGVGGPQHF.